The rows below give T cell receptor beta chains drawn from one sample of a study of blood T cell repertoires in COVID-19. Profiling relied on immunoSEQ multiplex PCR, and the TCRdb table lists in-frame clones only, not all of them. The sample has 450,000 or so clones, less than 95% seen once. What was sequenced was PBMCs or T cells enriched from blood (not recorded which). The receptors were sampled from a young man who had recovered from COVID-19. Each CDR3 is given with its conserved first and last residue. A D gene is named only where the DNA matches it firmly. Only part of the rows carry a size: once, few, many, or a class if the clone is expanded.

CDR3aa | CDR3nt | len | abundance | j_gene | v_gene | d_gene
CASSDGGQGPNYGYTF | TGTGCCAGCAGTGATGGAGGGCAGGGACCCAACTATGGCTACACCTTC | 16 | NA | TRBJ1-2 | TRBV2 | NA
CASSFLKQKNYGYTF | TGTGCCAGCAGCTTTCTTAAACAAAAGAACTATGGCTACACCTTC | 15 | NA | TRBJ1-2 | TRBV5-6 | NA
CASSFKRQGTLYQETQYF | TGCGCCAGCAGCTTTAAGAGACAGGGAACACTGTACCAAGAGACCCAGTACTTC | 18 | NA | TRBJ2-5 | TRBV5-1 | TRBD1
CATKDRVYEQYF | TGTGCCACGAAAGACAGGGTGTACGAGCAGTACTTC | 12 | NA | TRBJ2-7 | TRBV10-3 | TRBD1
CASSLFPFSGANVLTF | TGCGCCAGCAGCTTGTTTCCATTCTCTGGGGCCAACGTCCTGACTTTC | 16 | NA | TRBJ2-6 | TRBV5-1 | NA
CASSDNGSGGRLRTDTQYF | TGTGCCAGCAGTGACAATGGTAGCGGGGGCCGTCTGCGCACAGATACGCAGTATTTT | 19 | NA | TRBJ2-3 | TRBV2 | TRBD2
CASSVQGLSGVEQYF | TGTGCCAGCAGCGTACAGGGGCTATCGGGCGTCGAGCAGTACTTC | 15 | NA | TRBJ2-7 | TRBV6-5 | TRBD1
CASSVVKQPQHF | TGTGCCAGCAGCGTAGTTAAACAGCCCCAGCATTTT | 12 | few | TRBJ1-5 | TRBV9 | NA
CANRDTDGYTF | TGTGCCAACCGGGACACCGATGGCTACACCTTC | 11 | NA | TRBJ1-2 | TRBV2 | NA
CAWRSRANQPQHF | TGTGCCTGGAGAAGCAGGGCCAATCAGCCCCAGCATTTT | 13 | once | TRBJ1-5 | TRBV30 | NA
CASDPGREQETQYF | TGCGCCAGCGACCCGGGACGGGAGCAAGAGACCCAGTACTTC | 14 | NA | TRBJ2-5 | TRBV5-1 | NA
CASSLGAGNTIYF | TGTGCCAGCAGCTTAGGGGCAGGAAACACCATATATTTT | 13 | NA | TRBJ1-3 | TRBV7-2 | NA
CSVYHGLIQGYTIYF | TGCAGCGTTTACCATGGGCTAATACAGGGATACACCATATATTTT | 15 | NA | TRBJ1-3 | TRBV29-1 | NA
CASSQDPTGVNQPQHF | TGTGCCAGCAGCCAAGACCCGACAGGGGTCAATCAGCCCCAGCATTTT | 16 | NA | TRBJ1-5 | TRBV4-2 | TRBD1
CASSYCRDTGEWDEQYF | TGTGCCAGCAGTTACTGCCGGGACACAGGGGAATGGGACGAGCAGTACTTC | 17 | NA | TRBJ2-7 | TRBV6-2/TRBV6-3 | TRBD1
CASSSRTSGGYTGELFF | TGTGCCAGCAGCTCAAGGACTAGCGGGGGATACACCGGGGAGCTGTTTTTT | 17 | NA | TRBJ2-2 | TRBV7-9 | TRBD2
CASSLAGGAQYF | TGTGCCAGCAGCTTAGCCGGGGGGGCCCAGTACTTC | 12 | NA | TRBJ2-5 | TRBV7-9 | TRBD2
CASSQTGGSNQPQHF | TGTGCCAGCAGCCAGACAGGGGGGAGCAATCAGCCCCAGCATTTT | 15 | NA | TRBJ1-5 | TRBV3-1/TRBV3-2 | TRBD1
CASSPPLGGGGNTIYF | TGTGCCAGCAGCCCCCCCTTAGGGGGGGGTGGAAACACCATATATTTT | 16 | NA | TRBJ1-3 | TRBV7-2 | NA
CASSVVRGPYNEQFF | TGTGCCAGCAGCGTAGTCAGGGGACCCTACAATGAGCAGTTCTTC | 15 | NA | TRBJ2-1 | TRBV9 | NA
CASSPGPKFQAFF | TGTGCCAGCAGTCCAGGGCCCAAGTTTCAAGCTTTCTTT | 13 | NA | TRBJ1-1 | TRBV11-3 | NA
CASSLSGELNTEAFF | TGTGCCAGCAGCTTATCTGGAGAATTGAACACTGAAGCTTTCTTT | 15 | NA | TRBJ1-1 | TRBV7-2 | NA